A few counts support the clone carrying this TCR beta chain. Its cognate antigen is unknown. This record comes from a study of response to subunit inactivated influenza vaccine. General study findings and limits: A suggestion made by the authors is that each seasonal influenza vaccination recruits few new T cells.

TCRdb processed the RT-PCR reads anew with MiXCR; each CDR3 protein has one entry. Among hundreds of thousands of distinct CDR3 sequences listed, less than 15% were seen once. This CDR3 has 13 residues. The clonotype was recovered from a man between 50 and 59 years old who received an inactivated influenza vaccine. The sample in question was PBMCs from blood, obtained approximately 15 days before vaccination. The genes are TRBV12-3 or TRBV12-4 and TRBJ2-1; D might be TRBD2 (5 bases). CDR3 region: CASGAPSYNEQFF. The DNA for the CDR3 is TGTGCAAGCGGCGCTCCCTCCTACAATGAGCAGTTCTTC.